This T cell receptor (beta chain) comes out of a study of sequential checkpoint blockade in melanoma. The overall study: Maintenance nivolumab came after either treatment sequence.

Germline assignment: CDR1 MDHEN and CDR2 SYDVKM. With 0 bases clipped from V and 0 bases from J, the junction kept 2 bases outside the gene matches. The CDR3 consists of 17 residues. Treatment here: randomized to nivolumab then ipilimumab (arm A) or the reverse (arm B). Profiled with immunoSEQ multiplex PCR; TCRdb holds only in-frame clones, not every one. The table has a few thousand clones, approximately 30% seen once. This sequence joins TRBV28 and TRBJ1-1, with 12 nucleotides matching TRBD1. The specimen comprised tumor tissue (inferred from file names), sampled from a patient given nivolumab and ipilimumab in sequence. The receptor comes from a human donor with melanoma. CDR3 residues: CASSLWGQGAMNTEAFF. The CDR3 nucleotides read TGTGCCAGCAGTTTATGGGGACAGGGGGCAATGAACACTGAAGCTTTCTTT. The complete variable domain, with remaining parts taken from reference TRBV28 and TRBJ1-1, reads DVKVTQSSRYLVKRTGEKVFLECVQDMDHENMFWYRQDPGLGLRLIYFSYDVKMKEKGDIPEGYSVSREKKERFSLILESASTNQTSMYLCASSLWGQGAMNTEAFFGQGTRLTVV.